The clone carrying this TCR beta chain was counted a few times. As it was prepared, the TCRbeta library received unique molecular identifiers. In TCRdb, the PCR reads were re-called with MiXCR into one record per CDR3 protein. The repertoire consists of around 360,000 distinct CDR3 sequences, with approximately 10% occurring once and the leading ten covering more than 2%. The sample comes from a study of T-cell reconstitution after alpha-beta-depleted transplantation in children. Unmatched junction bases numbered 9, after V lost 5 bases and J lost 4 bases. This CDR3 comprises 15 residues. In germline, CDR1 is DFQATT, CDR2 SNEGSKA (reference sequence).

This clonotype originated in a human donor who donated a stem cell graft to a child with acute lymphoblastic leukemia. The specimen comprised PBMCs from the stem cell graft donor, sampled from the stem cell graft. The rearrangement links TRBV20-1 to TRBJ2-1; TRBD1 agrees at 9 bases. The CDR3 reads CSADSPGTGYNEQFF. In DNA, the CDR3 is TGCAGTGCTGATAGCCCCGGGACAGGGTACAATGAGCAGTTCTTC.